Listed below are T cell receptor beta chains from one sample, sequenced in a study of OX40 agonist ivuxolimab in advanced cancers. The table came from immunoSEQ multiplex PCR; TCRdb's copy has only in-frame clones and leaves some out. Of tens of thousands of clones listed, 80% to 90% are singletons. Sequenced material: CD4+ or CD8+ T cells sorted from blood, taken in a trial of the OX40 agonist ivuxolimab. The receptor source for this set is an adult with an advanced solid tumor such as melanoma, head and neck, liver or kidney cancer. Each CDR3 is given with its conserved first and last residue. The D gene is left open where the match is weak. For some rows the clone size is stated as once, few or many, or as a class when expanded; others skip it.

TGTGCCTGGAGTAGAGGGGTACTTAGTGAAGCTTTCTTT	CAWSRGVLSEAFF	TRBV30	NA	TRBJ1-1	NA
TGTGCCAGCAGCCCATGGAGGGGGCTATTGGGCACAGATACGCAGTATTTT	CASSPWRGLLGTDTQYF	TRBV28	NA	TRBJ2-3	NA
TGTGCCAGCAGCCGAGACCGGGACAGGGGTTTCAATGAGCAGTTCTTC	CASSRDRDRGFNEQFF	TRBV4-2	NA	TRBJ2-1	TRBD1
TGTGCCAGCAGCTTACAGGGCACAGATACGCAGTATTTT	CASSLQGTDTQYF	TRBV11-3	NA	TRBJ2-3	NA
TGTGCCACTATGGGGGGTTCAATTAGCTCCTACGAGCAGTACTTC	CATMGGSISSYEQYF	TRBV28	few	TRBJ2-7	NA
TGTGCCAGCAGTGTCGGCGGGGGGGCCGGAGAGACCCAGTACTTC	CASSVGGGAGETQYF	TRBV2	NA	TRBJ2-5	TRBD2
TGTGCCAGCAGCACCCCCTCTAGCGGGATTAAGGATGAGCAGTTCTTC	CASSTPSSGIKDEQFF	TRBV2	NA	TRBJ2-1	TRBD2
TGTGCCAGCAGCCCTGATTGGTTCGGTCAGCCCCAGCATTTT	CASSPDWFGQPQHF	TRBV9	NA	TRBJ1-5	NA
TGTGCCAGCAGGGGGAGGATGTTGTGGAAACTGTTTTTT	CASRGRMLWKLFF	TRBV6-1	NA	TRBJ1-4	NA
TGTGCCAGCAGCTTATACTCACGGGCAGATACGCAGTATTTT	CASSLYSRADTQYF	TRBV7-3	NA	TRBJ2-3	NA
TGCGCCAGCAGCCCGGGACAGGGTAATCAGCCCCAGCATTTT	CASSPGQGNQPQHF	TRBV4-1	NA	TRBJ1-5	TRBD1
TGTGCCTGGAGTGAGGGGGGCCATTATGGCTACACCTTC	CAWSEGGHYGYTF	TRBV30	once	TRBJ1-2	NA
TGTGCCAGCAGCCAAACCAGGGGTAATTATGAGCAGTTCTTC	CASSQTRGNYEQFF	TRBV11-2	NA	TRBJ2-1	NA
TGTGCCAGTAGTCTACAGGGATGGAACACTGAAGCTTTCTTT	CASSLQGWNTEAFF	TRBV19	NA	TRBJ1-1	NA
TGCGCCAGCAGCTTGGATCCCCAGACCGGGGAGCTGTTTTTT	CASSLDPQTGELFF	TRBV5-1	once	TRBJ2-2	NA
TGTGCCAGCAGCTCACAGGGGGCGCGCGGCGGGGAGCTGTTTTTT	CASSSQGARGGELFF	TRBV2	NA	TRBJ2-2	TRBD1
TGCGCCAGCAGCTTGGAAATACGGGACATCATCACAGATACGCAGTATTTT	CASSLEIRDIITDTQYF	TRBV5-1	NA	TRBJ2-3	NA
TGTGCCAGCAGCCCCGGGGGGCCTGGCTCTGGAAACACCATATATTTT	CASSPGGPGSGNTIYF	TRBV11-3	NA	TRBJ1-3	NA
TGTGCCAGCAGCGTAGGAGTCGGGCCGTCCTCTGGAAACACCATATATTTT	CASSVGVGPSSGNTIYF	TRBV9	NA	TRBJ1-3	NA
TGTGCCAGTAGTCCTTTGAACACTGAAGCTTTCTTT	CASSPLNTEAFF	TRBV19	few	TRBJ1-1	NA
TGTGCCAGTACCGTTCTATGGCGTCCGGGACAGAGCAAAGGGGACACTGAAGCTTTCTTT	CASTVLWRPGQSKGDTEAFF	TRBV19	NA	TRBJ1-1	TRBD1
TGCAGTGCTAGAGATAATGAGTCCCAGTACTTC	CSARDNESQYF	TRBV20-1	once	TRBJ2-5	NA
TGTGCCAGCAGTGACCCGTGGGAGCAGTACTTC	CASSDPWEQYF	TRBV6-1	NA	TRBJ2-7	NA
TGTGCCAGCAGCTTGTTAGGGGATCAGCCCCAGCATTTT	CASSLLGDQPQHF	TRBV5-5	NA	TRBJ1-5	NA
TGTGCCAGTAGTATAGGCCCCGGGACAAGCTCCTACAATGAGCAGTTCTTC	CASSIGPGTSSYNEQFF	TRBV19	NA	TRBJ2-1	NA
TGTGCCAGTAGAGACCTGGGACTAGGAGTCGCTGGGGCCAACGTCCTGACTTTC	CASRDLGLGVAGANVLTF	TRBV19	NA	TRBJ2-6	TRBD2
TGTGCCAGCTCACTAGCGGGAGAAATGAAAAACATTCAGTACTTC	CASSLAGEMKNIQYF	TRBV18	NA	TRBJ2-4	TRBD2
TGTGCCAGCAGCGTATGGGTCTCCGGGGAGCTGTTTTTT	CASSVWVSGELFF	TRBV9	NA	TRBJ2-2	NA
TGTGCCAGCAATCTCCCAGGCGAGGGACAGCCCCAGCATTTT	CASNLPGEGQPQHF	TRBV28	NA	TRBJ1-5	NA
TGTGCCAGCAGTTTAACAGGGGGGGTCAATCAGCCCCAGCATTTT	CASSLTGGVNQPQHF	TRBV27	NA	TRBJ1-5	TRBD1
TGTGCCAGCAGCGTTACTAGTGACACAGATACGCAGTATTTT	CASSVTSDTDTQYF	TRBV9	NA	TRBJ2-3	NA
TGCGCCAGCAGCCGGGACAGGGCGTCCTACGAGCAGTACTTC	CASSRDRASYEQYF	TRBV4-3	NA	TRBJ2-7	TRBD1
TGTGCCAGTAAATCGATTGGTCCTGAAAAACTGTTTTTT	CASKSIGPEKLFF	TRBV19	once	TRBJ1-4	NA
TGTGCCAGCAGCGTAGAACAGGGATTCGAAAAACTGTTTTTT	CASSVEQGFEKLFF	TRBV9	NA	TRBJ1-4	NA
TGTGCCAGCAGTGCGACAGGGAACACTGAAGCTTTCTTT	CASSATGNTEAFF	TRBV6-1	NA	TRBJ1-1	NA
TGTGCCAGCAGCTTGCAAGGGGCAGGGAACACTGAAGCTTTCTTT	CASSLQGAGNTEAFF	TRBV7-6	NA	TRBJ1-1	NA
TGTGCCTGGAGTGTATCAGGGATTTATGGCTACACCTTC	CAWSVSGIYGYTF	TRBV30	NA	TRBJ1-2	NA
TGTGCCAGTAGTATAGGAATACAGGGGACTGAAGCTTTCTTT	CASSIGIQGTEAFF	TRBV19	NA	TRBJ1-1	TRBD1
TGTGCCTTCTCCGGGGACAGGGAAGAGACCCAGTACTTC	CAFSGDREETQYF	TRBV2	NA	TRBJ2-5	TRBD1
TGTGCCAGCAGCACCACAAGGGGGGATTACGCTGGGGCCAACGTCCTGACTTTC	CASSTTRGDYAGANVLTF	TRBV21-1	NA	TRBJ2-6	NA
TGTGCCAGCAGCTTAGCAGGGGTCCCGGGTGAAAAACTGTTTTTT	CASSLAGVPGEKLFF	TRBV7-9	NA	TRBJ1-4	NA
TGTGCCAGCAGCTTTTGGTCCAGCTCTATGAACACTGAAGCTTTCTTT	CASSFWSSSMNTEAFF	TRBV5-4	NA	TRBJ1-1	NA
TGCGCCAGCAGCCAAGATCTAGCGGGGGGACCTAATACCTACAATGAGCAGTTCTTC	CASSQDLAGGPNTYNEQFF	TRBV4-3	NA	TRBJ2-1	TRBD2
TGTGCCAGCAGCCCCTTGGCAGATACGCAGTATTTT	CASSPLADTQYF	TRBV7-8	NA	TRBJ2-3	NA
TGTGCCAGCAGTTACGCGGGTATTCAAAGCACCTACGAGCAGTACTTC	CASSYAGIQSTYEQYF	TRBV6-5	NA	TRBJ2-7	NA
TGTGCCAGCAGCGTCGGGACAGCTAACACTGAAGCTTTCTTT	CASSVGTANTEAFF	TRBV9	NA	TRBJ1-1	TRBD1
TGTGCCATCAGTGAAGGGATAGGGATGGGCAATCAGCCCCAGCATTTT	CAISEGIGMGNQPQHF	TRBV10-3	NA	TRBJ1-5	NA
TGTGCCAGCAGATCCGCTCTAGCGAGAGATAAAGAGACCCAGTACTTC	CASRSALARDKETQYF	TRBV28	once	TRBJ2-5	NA
TGTGCCAGCAGCTTTTTGTGGAACACTGAAGCTTTCTTT	CASSFLWNTEAFF	TRBV7-3	NA	TRBJ1-1	NA
TGTGCCAGTAGCCGGACAGCGACTAGCACAGATACGCAGTATTTT	CASSRTATSTDTQYF	TRBV19	NA	TRBJ2-3	NA
TGTGCCAGCAAAAGGGGTAGGGGTGATGAGCAGTTCTTC	CASKRGRGDEQFF	TRBV6-5	NA	TRBJ2-1	NA
TGTGCCAGCAGTTTACTGGGAGGCGCTGAAGCTTTCTTT	CASSLLGGAEAFF	TRBV27	NA	TRBJ1-1	NA
TGCAGTGCCGCTCTATCCGACGAGCAGTACTTC	CSAALSDEQYF	TRBV20-1	NA	TRBJ2-7	NA
TGTGCCAGCTCACCACCGGCGCAGACTGAAGCTTTCTTT	CASSPPAQTEAFF	TRBV18	NA	TRBJ1-1	NA
TGTGCCAGCAGCTTTACCCCGGGACAGGGGACAGATACGCAGTATTTT	CASSFTPGQGTDTQYF	TRBV7-3	NA	TRBJ2-3	TRBD1
TGTGCCAGCAGCTTGGGACACGGGGTTCCGAACACTGAAGCTTTCTTT	CASSLGHGVPNTEAFF	TRBV5-8	once	TRBJ1-1	NA
TGTGCCAGCAGCCGCGGGACTTCTTACAATGAGCAGTTCTTC	CASSRGTSYNEQFF	TRBV11-2	NA	TRBJ2-1	NA
TGCGCCAGCAGCTTTCAGGACAGGGGCACTGAAGCTTTCTTT	CASSFQDRGTEAFF	TRBV5-1	NA	TRBJ1-1	TRBD1